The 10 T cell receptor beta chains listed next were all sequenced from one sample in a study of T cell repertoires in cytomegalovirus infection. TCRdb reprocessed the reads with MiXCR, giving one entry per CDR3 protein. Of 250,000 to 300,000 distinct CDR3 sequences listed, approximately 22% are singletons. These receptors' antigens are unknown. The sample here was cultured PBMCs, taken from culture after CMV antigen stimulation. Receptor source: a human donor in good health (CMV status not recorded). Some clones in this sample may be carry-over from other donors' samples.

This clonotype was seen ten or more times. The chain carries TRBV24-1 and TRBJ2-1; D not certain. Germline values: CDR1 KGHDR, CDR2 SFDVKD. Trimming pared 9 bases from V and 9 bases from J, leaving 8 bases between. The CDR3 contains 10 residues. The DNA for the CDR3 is TGTGCCACCGGGTCGAGTGAGCAGTTCTTC. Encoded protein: CATGSSEQFF.

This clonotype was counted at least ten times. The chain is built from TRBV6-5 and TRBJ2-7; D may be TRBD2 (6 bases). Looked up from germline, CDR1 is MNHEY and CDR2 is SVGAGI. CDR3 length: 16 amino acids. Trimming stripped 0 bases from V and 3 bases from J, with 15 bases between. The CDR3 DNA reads TGTGCCAGCAGTTACTCGATGATGGGGACTCTCTACGAGCAGTACTTC. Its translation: CASSYSMMGTLYEQYF.

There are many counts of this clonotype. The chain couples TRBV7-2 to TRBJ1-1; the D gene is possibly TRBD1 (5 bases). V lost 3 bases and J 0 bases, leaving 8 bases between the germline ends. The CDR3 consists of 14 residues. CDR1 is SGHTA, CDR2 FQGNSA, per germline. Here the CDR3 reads CASSLGGVNTEAFF. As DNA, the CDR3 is TGTGCCAGCAGCTTGGGAGGGGTGAACACTGAAGCTTTCTTT.

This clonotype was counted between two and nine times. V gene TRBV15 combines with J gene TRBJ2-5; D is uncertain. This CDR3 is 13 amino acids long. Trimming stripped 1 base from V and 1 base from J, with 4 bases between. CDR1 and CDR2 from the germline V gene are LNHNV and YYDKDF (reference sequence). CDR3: CATSRGVQETQYF. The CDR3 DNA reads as TGTGCCACCAGCAGAGGTGTCCAAGAGACCCAGTACTTC.

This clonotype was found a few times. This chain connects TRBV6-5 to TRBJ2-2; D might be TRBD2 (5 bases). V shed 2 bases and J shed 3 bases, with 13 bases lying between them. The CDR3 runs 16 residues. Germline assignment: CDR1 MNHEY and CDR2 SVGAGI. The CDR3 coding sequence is TGTGCCAGCAGTTACGGATCGGGGTCACACACCGGGGAGCTGTTTTTT. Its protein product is CASSYGSGSHTGELFF.

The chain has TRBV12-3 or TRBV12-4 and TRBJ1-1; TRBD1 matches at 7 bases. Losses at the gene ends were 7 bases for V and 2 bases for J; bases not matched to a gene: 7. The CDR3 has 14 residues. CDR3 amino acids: CASTLRTGNTEAFF. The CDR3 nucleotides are TGTGCCAGCACCTTGCGGACAGGAAACACTGAAGCTTTCTTT.

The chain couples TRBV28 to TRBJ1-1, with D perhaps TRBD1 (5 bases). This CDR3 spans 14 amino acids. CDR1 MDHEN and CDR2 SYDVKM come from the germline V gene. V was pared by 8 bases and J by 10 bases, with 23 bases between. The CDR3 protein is CASGGFRADARAFF. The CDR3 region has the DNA TGTGCCAGCGGGGGGTTTAGAGCCGACGCTCGAGCTTTCTTT.

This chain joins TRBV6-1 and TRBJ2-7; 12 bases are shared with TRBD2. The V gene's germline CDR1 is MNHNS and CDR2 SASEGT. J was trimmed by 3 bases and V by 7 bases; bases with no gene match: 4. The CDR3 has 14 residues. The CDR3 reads CASKAGLAGYEQYV. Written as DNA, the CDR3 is TGTGCCAGCAAGGCGGGACTAGCGGGCTACGAGCAGTACGTC.

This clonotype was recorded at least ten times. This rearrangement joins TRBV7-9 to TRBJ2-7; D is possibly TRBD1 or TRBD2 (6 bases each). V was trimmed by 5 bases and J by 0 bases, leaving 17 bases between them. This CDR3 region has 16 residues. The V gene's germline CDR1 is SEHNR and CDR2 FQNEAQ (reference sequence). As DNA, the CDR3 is TGTGCCAGCAGCGCGGTGGGGGGCAGTAGCTCCTACGAGCAGTACTTC. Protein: CASSAVGGSSSYEQYF.

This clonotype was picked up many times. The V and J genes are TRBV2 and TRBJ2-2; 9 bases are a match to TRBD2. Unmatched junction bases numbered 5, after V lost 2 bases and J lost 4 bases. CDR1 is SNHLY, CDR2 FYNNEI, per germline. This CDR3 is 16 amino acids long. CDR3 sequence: CASSEYLREGTGELFF. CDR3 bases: TGTGCCAGCAGTGAATATCTGCGGGAGGGCACCGGGGAGCTGTTTTTT. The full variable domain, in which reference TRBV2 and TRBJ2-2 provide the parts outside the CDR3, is EPEVTQTPSHQVTQMGQEVILRCVPISNHLYFYWYRQILGQKVEFLVSFYNNEISEKSEIFDDQFSVERPDGSNFTLKIRSTKLEDSAMYFCASSEYLREGTGELFFGEGSRLTVL.